This TCR beta chain was sequenced for a study of glioma-infiltrating T cells after dendritic cell vaccination. Turning to the study itself: At biweekly intervals, patients got three intradermal dendritic cell vaccine injections. Findings of the study overall: Only a small number of patients had complete blood and tumor samples.

Sequencing used immunoSEQ multiplex PCR; TCRdb keeps in-frame clones, though not all of them. Counted here are 80,000 to 100,000 clones, 65% to 85% occurring once; the ten biggest clones make up 5.4%. This clone appeared a few times. Its target is not known. The trim removed 8 bases at V and 7 bases at J, leaving 11 bases unmatched. The CDR3 totals 14 residues. Looked up from germline, CDR1 is KGHSH and CDR2 is LQKENI. Noted time point: after dendritic cell vaccination, including at tumor progression/relapse. The source material was blood, sampled after dendritic cell vaccination. V gene TRBV18 combines with J gene TRBJ2-1; 7 nucleotides line up with TRBD1. The TCR comes from a human donor with glioblastoma. The DNA for the CDR3 is TGTGCCAGCACATGGGAACAGGGGAGTAATGAGCAGTTCTTC. Amino acid sequence: CASTWEQGSNEQFF.